This T cell receptor beta chain stems from a study of T-cell reconstitution after alpha-beta-depleted transplantation in children. Study conclusions and caveats: Newly produced T cells mostly provided counts and TCRbeta diversity after one year, as hyperexpanded clones declined. Alpha-beta T cells about two months after transplant reportedly derived from several hundred expanded graft clones. Some patients showed high day-60 TCRbeta diversity, which derived from surviving recipient T cells and thymic progenitors.

About this clonotype itself: No antigen is known for it.

A TCRbeta library incorporating unique molecular identifiers was prepared. TCRdb re-derived calls from the PCR reads in MiXCR, one entry per CDR3 protein. The data show about 980,000 distinct CDR3 sequences, about 29% seen once. The input for sequencing was PBMCs, mostly from graft donor cells, taken 360 days after TCRalphabeta/CD19-depleted stem cell transplant. This TCR came from a boy under two years old who had a stem cell transplant for SCID, so the T cells may come from the graft donor.

The CDR3 sequence: CATSRQHNEQFF. The CDR3 nucleotides are TGTGCCACCAGCAGACAGCACAATGAGCAGTTCTTC. The chain links TRBV15 to TRBJ2-1; D not certain. Trimming stripped 2 bases from V and 5 bases from J, with 4 bases between. CDR1 and CDR2 from the germline V gene are LNHNV and YYDKDF (reference sequence). CDR3 size: 12 residues.